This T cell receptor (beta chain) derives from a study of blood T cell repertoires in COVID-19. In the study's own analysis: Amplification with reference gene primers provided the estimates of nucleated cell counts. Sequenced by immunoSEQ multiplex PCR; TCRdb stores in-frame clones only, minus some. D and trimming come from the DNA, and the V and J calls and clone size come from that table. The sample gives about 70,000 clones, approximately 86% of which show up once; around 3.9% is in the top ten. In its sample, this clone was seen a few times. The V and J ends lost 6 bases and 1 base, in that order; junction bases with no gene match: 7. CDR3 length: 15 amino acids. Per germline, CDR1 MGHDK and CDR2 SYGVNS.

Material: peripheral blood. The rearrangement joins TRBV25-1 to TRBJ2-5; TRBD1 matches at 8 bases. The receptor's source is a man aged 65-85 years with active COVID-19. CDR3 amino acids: CASSPGTGPQETQYF. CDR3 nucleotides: TGTGCCAGCAGCCCAGGGACAGGACCCCAAGAGACCCAGTACTTC. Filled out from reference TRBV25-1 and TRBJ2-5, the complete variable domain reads EADIYQTPRYLVIGTGKKITLECSQTMGHDKMYWYQQDPGMELHLIHYSYGVNSTEKGDLSSESTVSRIRTEHFPLTLESARPSHTSQYLCASSPGTGPQETQYFGPGTRLLVL.